The 2 T cell receptor beta chains listed next were all sequenced from one sample in a study of T cells in women clearing cervical HPV infection. Clones were read by immunoSEQ multiplex PCR, and TCRdb kept only the in-frame ones, dropping some. The table for this sample gives some 30,000 clones. What was sequenced was blood buffy coat. The receptors come from a woman between 18 and 75 years old with a cervical HPV16 infection that either progressed to CIN3+ or cleared (not recorded which).

Points on this clone: The read stops 3 residues short of the end of the CDR3; the missing end is completed from the germline J gene. This chain joins TRBV5-5 and TRBJ1-2; weak D call: TRBD1 (5 bases). Trimming stripped 2 bases from V and 1 base from J, with 9 bases between. The CDR3 is 14 amino acids. Germline CDR1 and CDR2: SGHKS and YYEKEE (reference sequence). The CDR3 region is CASSLPGVNYGYTF. CDR3 DNA, as far as it was read: TGTGCCAGCAGCTTACCGGGGGTTAACTATGGC. The variable domain in full, with the rest retrieved from reference TRBV5-5 and TRBJ1-2, is DAGVTQSPTHLIKTRGQQVTLRCSPISGHKSVSWYQQVLGQGPQFIFQYYEKEERGRGNFPDRFSARQFPNYSSELNVNALLLGDSALYLCASSLPGVNYGYTFGSGTRLTVV.

Points on this clone: From the germline J gene comes the end of the CDR3, since the read stops 3 residues before it. The chain carries TRBV19 and TRBJ1-4; D gene ambiguous. The CDR3 runs to 15 residues. Germline V CDR1 and CDR2: LNHDA, SQIVND (reference sequence). V gave up 1 base and J gave up 3 bases, with 9 bases separating them. The CDR3 bases that were read are TGTGCCAGTAGTATAGCGGCAGGAGCTAATGAAAAA. Translation gives CASSIAAGANEK. The full CDR3 reads CASSIAAGANEKLFF.